Listed here are 17 T cell receptor beta chains from one sample, sequenced in a study of shared T cell receptors in the human thymus. Some clones are missing from TCRdb's copy, which holds only in-frame ones; the method was immunoSEQ multiplex PCR. Of hundreds of thousands of clones listed, approximately 87% are singletons. This same sample was also part of a study on human thymus T cells.

Sequencing was done on a sample of thymocytes. These receptors all stem from a boy under three years old with a congenital heart defect.

The chain is built from TRBV9 and TRBJ1-2; maybe TRBD1 (5 bases). The CDR3 extends over 13 amino acids. CDR1 and CDR2 (germline): SGDLS, YYNGEE. V was pared by 0 bases and J by 4 bases, with 7 bases between. The CDR3 bases are TGTGCCAGCAGCGTAGAGGGGTTCTATGGCTACACCTTC. Amino acids: CASSVEGFYGYTF.

CDR3 region: CASSHGDRGSRKLFF. CDR3 bases: TGCGCCAGCAGCCATGGGGACAGGGGGTCCCGGAAACTGTTTTTT. J is TRBJ1-4 and V is TRBV4-3; the match to TRBD1 covers 11 bases. The CDR3 sequence is 15 residues long. CDR1 is LGHNA and CDR2 is YSLEER in the germline V gene. J gave up 11 bases and V 3 bases, and 8 bases lay outside the gene matches.

This clone was recorded only once. Compared with germline, one end of the junction differs, possibly owing to a read error. CDR3 sequence (DNA): TGTGCTAGCAGCCCTGCGACAAAATCGCAGGGCTACACCTTC. Amino acids: CASSPATKSQGYTF. The chain carries TRBV7-7 and TRBJ1-2; D unresolved. Per germline, CDR1 SSHAT and CDR2 FNYEAQ (reference sequence). The CDR3 extends over 14 amino acids.

This clone appeared a few times. The rearrangement links TRBV19 to TRBJ1-2; TRBD1 aligns across 8 bases. There are 15 residues in the CDR3. Germline V lookup: CDR1 LNHDA, CDR2 SQIVND (reference sequence). The junction had 11 bases not matched to a gene; V was cut back by 6 bases and J by 5 bases. The CDR3 DNA follows: TGTGCCAGTAGCCGCGGACAGGGTGGAGGGTATGGCTACACCTTC. Amino acid sequence: CASSRGQGGGYGYTF.

The CDR3 region has the DNA TGTGCCAGCAGTGAGGGAGGGCAGGGGGCAACTGAAGCTTTCTTT. It codes for CASSEGGQGATEAFF. This chain uses TRBV2 with TRBJ1-1; TRBD1 matches 8 bases. V dropped 3 bases and J dropped 5; count of bases not matched to a gene: 8. Germline values: CDR1 SNHLY, CDR2 FYNNEI. The CDR3 covers 15 residues. The complete variable domain, with remaining parts taken from reference TRBV2 and TRBJ1-1, reads EPEVTQTPSHQVTQMGQEVILRCVPISNHLYFYWYRQILGQKVEFLVSFYNNEISEKSEIFDDQFSVERPDGSNFTLKIRSTKLEDSAMYFCASSEGGQGATEAFFGQGTRLTVV.

V gene TRBV27 combines with J gene TRBJ1-5, with D unresolved. The CDR3 covers 14 residues. V lost 2 bases and J lost 3, with 8 bases in between. Germline-derived CDR1 and CDR2 are MNHEY and SMNVEV (reference sequence). This CDR3 reads CASSLRAPNQPQHF. CDR3 DNA: TGTGCCAGCAGTTTACGCGCTCCCAATCAGCCCCAGCATTTT.

The J gene is TRBJ1-1, the V gene TRBV7-3; D remains ambiguous. Trimming took 4 bases from V and 2 from J, leaving 8 bases between them. This CDR3 region has 13 residues. CDR1 and CDR2 (germline): SGHTA, FQGTGA. The CDR3 DNA reads TGTGCCAGCAGCTCCAACTCAAACACTGAAGCTTTCTTT. This encodes CASSSNSNTEAFF.

The rearrangement joins TRBV6-5 to TRBJ2-5; D may be TRBD1 (5 bases). Germline values: CDR1 MNHEY, CDR2 SVGAGI. The CDR3 contains 15 residues. Trimming left V 7 bases short and J 5 bases short, with 20 bases between. CDR3 coding DNA: TGTGCCAGCACCTTAAAGGGGCCGAAGGGGGAGACCCAGTACTTC. This encodes CASTLKGPKGETQYF.

The V call is TRBV5-1, the J call TRBJ1-1, with D uncertain. The germline CDR1 and CDR2 sequences are SGHRS and YFSETQ. This CDR3 spans 16 amino acids. V lost 4 bases and J 4 bases, leaving 20 bases between the germline ends. This CDR3 reads CASSKVSSPGSTEAFF. The CDR3 DNA follows: TGCGCCAGCAGCAAAGTCTCAAGCCCGGGGAGCACTGAAGCTTTCTTT.

The chain is built from TRBV27 and TRBJ2-1, with D perhaps TRBD1 (6 bases). In germline, CDR1 is MNHEY, CDR2 SMNVEV (reference sequence). The V and J ends lost 3 bases and 5 bases respectively, with 8 bases between them. The CDR3 runs to 13 residues. The CDR3 DNA is TGTGCCAGCAGTTTCAACAGGGACAATGAGCAGTTCTTC. Translating it yields CASSFNRDNEQFF.

The chain recombines TRBV15 with TRBJ2-1, with D perhaps TRBD2 (7 bases). This CDR3 has 16 residues. In germline, CDR1 is LNHNV, CDR2 YYDKDF (reference sequence). V dropped 6 bases and J dropped 6 bases, with 21 bases sitting between them. The CDR3 sequence: CATRRGGPRGCNEQFF. The CDR3 bases are TGTGCCACCAGGAGGGGGGGCCCCCGGGGATGCAATGAGCAGTTCTTC.

The genes are TRBV30 and TRBJ2-4; TRBD1 matches 9 bases. The CDR3 totals 15 residues. The V gene end was trimmed by 7 bases and the J gene end by 9 bases; junction bases not matched to a gene: 16. Germline V gene data show CDR1 as GTSNPN and CDR2 as SVGIG (reference sequence). The CDR3 loop is CAYRDREAQRAIQYF. For the CDR3, the DNA is TGTGCCTACCGGGACAGGGAAGCTCAGAGGGCCATTCAGTACTTC.

V gene TRBV6-4 combines with J gene TRBJ1-5; no firm D call. The V gene's germline CDR1 is MRHNA and CDR2 SNTAGT. Trimming took off 1 base at V and 4 bases at J, with 14 bases between the two ends. The CDR3 is made up of 16 amino acids. In DNA form, the CDR3 reads TGTGCCAGCAGTGACTTTAAGGCAGGAAGGAATCAGCCCCAGCATTTT. Translated: CASSDFKAGRNQPQHF.

The chain combines TRBV7-2 with TRBJ1-2, with 9 bases matching TRBD1. V was pared by 1 base and J by 0 bases, with 3 bases of the junction left unmatched. Germline V gives CDR1 SGHTA, CDR2 FQGNSA. CDR3 length equals 16 residues. CDR3 sequence: CASSLGYRGPNYGYTF. The CDR3 DNA is TGTGCCAGCAGCTTAGGATACAGGGGGCCTAACTATGGCTACACCTTC.

This clone appeared a single time. The chain combines TRBV10-2 with TRBJ2-2; the D gene is possibly TRBD2 (7 bases). CDR1 and CDR2 from the germline V gene are WSHSY and SAAADI. The CDR3 runs 16 residues. V dropped 1 base and J dropped 6 bases, with 15 bases sitting between them. The CDR3 nucleotides read TGCGCCAGCAGTGAGTTAGGGGCGGGGGCACCCGGGGAGCTGTTTTTT. Translated, it gives CASSELGAGAPGELFF.

J is TRBJ2-7 and V is TRBV2; D may be TRBD2 (6 bases). Trimming cost V 6 bases and J 3 bases, with 18 bases left between them. This CDR3 comprises 15 residues. Germline V gene sequence: CDR1 SNHLY, CDR2 FYNNEI. The CDR3 loop reads CASRPGIAELYEQYF. The CDR3 DNA is TGTGCCAGCAGACCTGGAATAGCGGAACTCTACGAGCAGTACTTC.

This rearrangement joins TRBV10-1 to TRBJ2-2; 9 nucleotides match TRBD2. CDR3 length equals 21 residues. The J segment lost 2 bases and the V segment lost 3 bases, leaving 19 bases of the junction unmatched. Germline loops: CDR1 WNHNN, CDR2 SYGVQD (reference sequence). The chain's CDR3 is CASSDTRLAGTQIPNTGELFF. The CDR3 DNA sequence: TGCGCCAGCAGTGATACCCGGCTAGCGGGAACTCAAATTCCCAACACCGGGGAGCTGTTTTTT.